The clone carrying this T cell receptor (beta chain) was observed a handful of times. The data derive from a study of cytomegalovirus exposure and HLA in healthy donors. The PCR had 60 Vbeta and 13 Jbeta primers. The protocol was immunoSEQ multiplex PCR, while the TCRdb copy is restricted to in-frame clones and leaves out a portion. The data show around 190,000 clones, around three quarters seen once. The source material was PBMCs. The sequence came from a woman aged 25 to 39 in good health and CMV-seropositive.

CDR3 nucleotides: TGTGCCAGCAGCTTGAGAGGGGGGGTTGGCGCTGAAGCTTTCTTT. Translated: CASSLRGGVGAEAFF. The chain has TRBV5-6 and TRBJ1-1; D perhaps matches TRBD1 (6 bases). This CDR3 is 15 amino acids long. Germline loops: CDR1 SGHDT, CDR2 YYEEEE. Trimming took 1 base from V and 6 from J, leaving 16 bases between them.